The entry below describes one T cell receptor beta chain. Its target is unknown. The data are from a study of shared clonotypes between healthy human individuals. Study summary: Contributing individuals were two females and three males aged 18 to 49.

PBMC DNA, left unsorted, was sequenced on ten immunoSEQ deep assay plates. Sequencing was performed with immunoSEQ multiplex PCR; in TCRdb, only in-frame clones are kept and a portion is missing. The sample has some 470,000 clones, approximately 80% seen once. The germline gives CDR1 SGHTA, CDR2 FQGTGA. The CDR3 length is 15 residues. Study results and limitations: Investigators collected only blood, and repertoires in tissues likely differ. Represented diversity, genetic and exposure-history alike, was limited by few donors.

The chain links TRBV7-3 to TRBJ2-5, with unresolved D. The end of the DNA fits TRBJ2-7 better, so the J call may be wrong. The TCR comes from a woman aged 40 to 50 in good health. Some clones in this sample may be carry-over from other donors' samples. The sequenced sample consisted of PBMCs. As DNA, the CDR3 is TGTGCCAGCAGCCTAGGACCTATGAGCTCCTACGAGCAGTACTTC. It specifies CASSLGPMSSYEQYF.